This T cell receptor beta chain was sequenced during a study of blood T cell repertoires in COVID-19. Study-wide background: Samples of COVID-19 (acute and convalescent) were obtained from the United States, Italy and Spain. PBMCs, B-cell-depleted T cells, or T cells provided the cDNA or gDNA that made up the material.

In the original workflow: Reference gene primer amplification gave estimated nucleated cell counts. Data came from immunoSEQ multiplex PCR; TCRdb stores just in-frame clones and leaves some out. The D gene and trimming were derived from the DNA, and the V and J assignments and clone size from that table. The table lists 150,000 to 200,000 clones, around four fifths of them singletons. The CDR3 is made up of 15 amino acids. V shed 5 bases and J 10 bases; nucleotides not matched to a gene: 11. Germline CDR1 and CDR2: MNHEY and SVGEGT. V is TRBV6-2 or TRBV6-3 and J is TRBJ1-6, with 7 bases matching TRBD1. This sequence originates from a human donor in a cohort sampled during active COVID-19. The specimen sequenced was peripheral blood. CDR3 amino acids: CASSDRDRARSPLHF. CDR3 nucleotides: TGTGCCAGCAGTGACCGGGACAGAGCCCGGTCACCCCTCCACTTT.